This T cell receptor (beta chain) was recorded in a study of spatial heterogeneity in lung cancer. For the study at large: For the average unique TCR and UMI combination, more than 9.5 occurrences appeared in raw reads. Overall study findings and caveats: Resection saw ubiquitous expanded tumor TCRs appear in blood more than follow-up did.

Specified time point: sample taken at primary tumor resection. Unsorted tumor, nontumor lung tissue or cryopreserved PBMC supplied the whole RNA. Remarks on this clonotype: The antigen remains unidentified.

TCRdb passed the 5' RACE reads through MiXCR, listing each CDR3 protein once. This sample has around 60,000 distinct CDR3 sequences, with less than 10% found just once. The germline CDR1 and CDR2 sequences are SGHRS and YFSETQ. V was pared by 0 bases and J by 3 bases, with 7 bases between. CDR3 length: 14 residues. The TCR comes from a female donor with early-stage non-small cell lung cancer. Here the sequenced sample was PBMCs, taken at surgery. This sequence joins TRBV5-1 and TRBJ1-5; the D is unclear. CDR3 amino acids: CASSLGGNNQPQHF. CDR3 coding DNA: TGCGCCAGCAGCTTGGGAGGGAACAATCAGCCCCAGCATTTT.